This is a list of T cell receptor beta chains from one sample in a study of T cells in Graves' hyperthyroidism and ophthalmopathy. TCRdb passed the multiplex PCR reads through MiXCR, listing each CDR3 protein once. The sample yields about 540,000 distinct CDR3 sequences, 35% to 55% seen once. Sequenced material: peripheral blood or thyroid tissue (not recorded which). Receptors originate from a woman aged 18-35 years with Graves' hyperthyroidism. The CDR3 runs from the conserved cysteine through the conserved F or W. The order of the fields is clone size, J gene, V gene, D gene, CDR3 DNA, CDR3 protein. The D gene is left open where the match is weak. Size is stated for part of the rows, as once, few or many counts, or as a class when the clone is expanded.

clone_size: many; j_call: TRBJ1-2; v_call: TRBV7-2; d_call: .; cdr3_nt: TGTGCCAGCAGCTTAGGGGGGAGTCAGGGCTACACCTTC; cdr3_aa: CASSLGGSQGYTF
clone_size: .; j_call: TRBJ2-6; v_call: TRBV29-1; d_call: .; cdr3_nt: TGCAGCGTTGAAGATTTCCATCCAGGGTTCGCTGGGGCCAACGTCCTGACTTTC; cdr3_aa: CSVEDFHPGFAGANVLTF
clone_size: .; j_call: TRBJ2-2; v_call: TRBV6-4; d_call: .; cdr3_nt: TGTGCCAGCAGCCCGAACTCGGCCCAGGGACGGACGAACACCGGGGAGCTGTTTTTT; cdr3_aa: CASSPNSAQGRTNTGELFF
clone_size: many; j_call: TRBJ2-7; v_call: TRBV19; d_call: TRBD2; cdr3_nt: TGTGCCAGTACCGGAGGCAGCGGGAGGGCTAAGGAGCAGTACTTC; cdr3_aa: CASTGGSGRAKEQYF
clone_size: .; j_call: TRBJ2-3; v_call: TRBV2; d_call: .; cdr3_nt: TGTGCCAGCAGTGAAGCGGGACGGCGCACAGATACGCAGTATTTT; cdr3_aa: CASSEAGRRTDTQYF
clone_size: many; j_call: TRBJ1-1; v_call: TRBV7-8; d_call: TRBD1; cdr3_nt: TGTGCCAGCAGCGTCGGACAGGGCGTCACTGAAGCTTTCTTT; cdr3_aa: CASSVGQGVTEAFF
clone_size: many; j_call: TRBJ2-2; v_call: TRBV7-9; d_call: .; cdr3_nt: TGTGCCAGCCGCGATGCCCGGAAACTCACCGGGGAGCTGTTTTTT; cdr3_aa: CASRDARKLTGELFF
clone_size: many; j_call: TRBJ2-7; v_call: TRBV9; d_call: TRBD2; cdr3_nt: TGTGCCAGCAGCGTAGGGAGCGGGAAAACCTACGAGCAGTACTTC; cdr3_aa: CASSVGSGKTYEQYF
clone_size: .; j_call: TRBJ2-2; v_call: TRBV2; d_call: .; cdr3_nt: TGTGCCAGCAGTGAAGGGTCAGGGGAGCTGTTTTTT; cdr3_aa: CASSEGSGELFF
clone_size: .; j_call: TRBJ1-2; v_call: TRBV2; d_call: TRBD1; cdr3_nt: TGTGCCAGCAGTGAAGGGGGGAAGGGGGCGCCGGGCTACACCTTC; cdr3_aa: CASSEGGKGAPGYTF
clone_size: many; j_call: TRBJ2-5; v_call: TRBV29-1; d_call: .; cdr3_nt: TGCAGCGTTGCTGGGGGGAGGTTTGAGACCCAGTACTTC; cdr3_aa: CSVAGGRFETQYF
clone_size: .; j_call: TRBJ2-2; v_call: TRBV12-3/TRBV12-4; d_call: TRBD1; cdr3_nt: TGTGCCAGCAGCCACCCCGGGACAGGAAACACCGGGGAGCTGTTTTTT; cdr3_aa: CASSHPGTGNTGELFF
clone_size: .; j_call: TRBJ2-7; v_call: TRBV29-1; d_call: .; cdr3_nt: TGCAGCGTTGAGAGCAACCCTAAGGAGCAGTACTTC; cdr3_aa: CSVESNPKEQYF
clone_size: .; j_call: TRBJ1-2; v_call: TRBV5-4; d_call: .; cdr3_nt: TGTGCCAGCAGCTTGGAAGAACAGGGCCGCTTCGGCTACACCTTC; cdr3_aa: CASSLEEQGRFGYTF
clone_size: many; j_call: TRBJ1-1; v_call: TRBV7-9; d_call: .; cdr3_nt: TGTGCCAGCAGCTTAGGATTGTGCGGATCGGGCACTGAAGCTTTCTTT; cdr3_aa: CASSLGLCGSGTEAFF
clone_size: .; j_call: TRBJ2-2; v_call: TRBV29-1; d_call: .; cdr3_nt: TGCAGCGTTGACGGGAAGAACACCGGGGAGCTGTCTTTT; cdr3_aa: CSVDGKNTGELSF
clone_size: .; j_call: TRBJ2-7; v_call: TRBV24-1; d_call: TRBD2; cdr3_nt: TGTGCCACCAGTGACTCCCAACTAGCGGGCTACAATGAGCAGTACTTC; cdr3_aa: CATSDSQLAGYNEQYF
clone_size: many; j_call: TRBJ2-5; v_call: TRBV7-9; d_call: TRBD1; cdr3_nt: TGTGCCAGCAGCTGGACAGGAGGAGGAGAGACCCAGTACTTC; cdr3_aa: CASSWTGGGETQYF
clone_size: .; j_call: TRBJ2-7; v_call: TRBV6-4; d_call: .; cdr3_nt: TGTGCCAGCAGTTTAATGGTGGATCTCGCCTACGAGCAGTACTTC; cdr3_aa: CASSLMVDLAYEQYF
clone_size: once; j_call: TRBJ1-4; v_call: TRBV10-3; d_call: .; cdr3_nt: TGTGCCATCAGTGAGTCGGCCTTGAAAGAGGTGTTTTTT; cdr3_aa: CAISESALKEVFF
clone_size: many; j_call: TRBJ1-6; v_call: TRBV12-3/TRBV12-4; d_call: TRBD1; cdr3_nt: TGTGCCAGCAGGCCCCCGGACAGGGATTCACCCCTCCACTTT; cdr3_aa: CASRPPDRDSPLHF
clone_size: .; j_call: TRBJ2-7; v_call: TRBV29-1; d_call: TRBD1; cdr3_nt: TGCAGCTTGTCGGACAGGGGGTACGAGCAGTACTTC; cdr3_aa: CSLSDRGYEQYF
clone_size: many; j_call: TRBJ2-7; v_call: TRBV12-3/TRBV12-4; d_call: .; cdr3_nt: TGTGCCAGCAGCCGACTATTCGGGTACGAGCAGTACTTC; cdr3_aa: CASSRLFGYEQYF
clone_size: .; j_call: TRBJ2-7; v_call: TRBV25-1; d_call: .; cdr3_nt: TGTGCCAGAAGTCCCGGTGTCTCCTACGAGCAGTACTTC; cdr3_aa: CARSPGVSYEQYF
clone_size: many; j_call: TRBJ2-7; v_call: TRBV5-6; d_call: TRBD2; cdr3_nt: TGTGCCAGCACCGAGACTAGCGGCAACTCCTACGAGCAGTACTTC; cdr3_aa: CASTETSGNSYEQYF
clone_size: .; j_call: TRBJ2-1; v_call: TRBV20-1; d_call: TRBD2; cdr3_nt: TGCAGTGCTAGAGGACGTTGGGGGGAGGGCAACAATGAGCAGTTCTTC; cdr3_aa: CSARGRWGEGNNEQFF
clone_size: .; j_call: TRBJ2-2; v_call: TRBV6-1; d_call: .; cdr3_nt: .; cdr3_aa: CASRARVAGGTNTGELLF
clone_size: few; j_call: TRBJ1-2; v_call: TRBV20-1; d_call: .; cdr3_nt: TGCAGTCGCCCGGCAGTGGGCTATGGCTACACCTTC; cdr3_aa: CSRPAVGYGYTF
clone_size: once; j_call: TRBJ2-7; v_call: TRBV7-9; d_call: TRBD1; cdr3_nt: TGTGCCAGCAGCGCCCCGGGACAGGGTGGCGAGCAGTACTTC; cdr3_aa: CASSAPGQGGEQYF
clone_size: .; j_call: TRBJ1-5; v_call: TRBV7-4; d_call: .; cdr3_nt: TGCGCCAGCAGCCAAACCGGACGGGGGTACAGCAATCAGCCCCAGCATTTT; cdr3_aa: CASSQTGRGYSNQPQHF
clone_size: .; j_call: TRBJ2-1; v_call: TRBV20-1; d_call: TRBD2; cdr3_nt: TGCAGCGGGACTAGCGGGATCAATGAGCAGTTCTTC; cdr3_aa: CSGTSGINEQFF
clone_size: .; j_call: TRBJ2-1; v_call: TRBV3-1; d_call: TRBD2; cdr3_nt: TGTGCCAGCAGCTTGGGGCGGTCGGGGGGACAGTTCTTC; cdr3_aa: CASSLGRSGGQFF
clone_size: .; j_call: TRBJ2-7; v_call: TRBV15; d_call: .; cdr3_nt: TGTGCCACCAGCAGCTTGGAAGCGGACTTCTACGAGCAGTACTTC; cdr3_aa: CATSSLEADFYEQYF
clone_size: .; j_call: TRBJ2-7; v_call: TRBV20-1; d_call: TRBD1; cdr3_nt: TGCAGTGCGACACAGGGGGCTAGCGGATCCTACGAGCAGTACTTC; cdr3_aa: CSATQGASGSYEQYF
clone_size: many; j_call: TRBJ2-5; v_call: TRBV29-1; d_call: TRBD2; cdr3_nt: TGCAGCGTCCCCGGGGGGACTAGTCCCGTTATGGCCCAGTACTTC; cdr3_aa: CSVPGGTSPVMAQYF
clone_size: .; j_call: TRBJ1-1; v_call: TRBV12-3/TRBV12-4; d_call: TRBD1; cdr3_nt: TGTGCCAGCAGTTTAGGGACAGGGGGCTACACTGAAGCTTTCTTT; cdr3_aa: CASSLGTGGYTEAFF
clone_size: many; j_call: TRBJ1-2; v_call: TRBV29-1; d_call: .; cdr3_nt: TGCAGCGTTGAAGTAAAGGGTGGCTACACCTTC; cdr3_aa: CSVEVKGGYTF